These 26 T cell receptor beta chains were all obtained from the same sample, sequenced in a study of T cell repertoires in ileal Crohn's disease. Time point denoted: neoterminal ileum biopsy at postoperative endoscopy, about 6 months after surgery. Profiled with immunoSEQ multiplex PCR; TCRdb holds only in-frame clones, not every one. The table lists about 62,000 clones, roughly 91% of them singletons. Sequencing was performed on ileal tissue. The receptor set was obtained from an adult with Crohn's disease.

The chain has TRBV18 and TRBJ2-1; D gene uncertain. Germline V CDR1 and CDR2: KGHSH, LQKENI. Trimming took off 4 bases at V and 6 bases at J, with 13 bases between the two ends. The CDR3 has 14 amino acids. CDR3: CASSLQTRSNEQFF. Here the CDR3 DNA reads TGTGCCAGCTCACTTCAGACGCGGAGCAATGAGCAGTTCTTC.

The V and J genes are TRBV5-6 and TRBJ2-2, with 10 nucleotides matching TRBD2. The ends lost 6 bases at V and 3 bases at J; junction bases unmatched: 8. The length of the CDR3 is 16 residues. Germline V gives CDR1 SGHDT, CDR2 YYEEEE. CDR3 coding DNA: TGTGCCAGCACCGAGTTAGCGGGAGGCTACACCGGGGAGCTGTTTTTT. This encodes CASTELAGGYTGELFF.

The chain couples TRBV4-2 to TRBJ1-1, with TRBD1 as a possible D gene (5 bases). V was clipped by 2 bases and J by 7 bases, with 26 bases between them. The CDR3 has 18 residues. Per the germline V gene, CDR1 is LGHNA and CDR2 is YNFKEQ. The CDR3 DNA follows: TGTGCCAGCAGCCAAATTCTTCGGGACGGCCGCCCCGGGGGTGAAGCTTTCTTT. Its translation: CASSQILRDGRPGGEAFF.

The chain carries TRBV29-1 and TRBJ1-1, with D unresolved. The CDR3 contains 14 residues. Germline CDR1 reads SQVTM; CDR2 reads ANQGSEA. Deletions cut 4 bases from V and 0 bases from J, with 12 bases between. The CDR3 DNA follows: TGCAGCGTTGCCAGTCGCCTCATGAACACTGAAGCTTTCTTT. Encoded protein: CSVASRLMNTEAFF.

V gene TRBV7-8 combines with J gene TRBJ1-3; 7 nucleotides agree with TRBD1. Germline-derived CDR1 and CDR2 are SGHVS and FQNEAQ. The CDR3 is made up of 15 amino acids. V lost 4 bases to trimming and J lost 2 bases; unmatched junction nucleotides: 5. This CDR3 reads CASSSTGTAGNTIYF. The CDR3 DNA is TGTGCCAGCAGCTCAACAGGGACAGCTGGAAACACCATATATTTT.

The genes are TRBV19 and TRBJ1-2; D is unclear. The CDR3 extends over 10 amino acids. Germline V gives CDR1 LNHDA, CDR2 SQIVND (reference sequence). Between the trimmed V and J ends, which lost 7 bases and 6 bases, there was a span of 6 bases. DNA for the CDR3: TGTGCCAGTAATCGGGATGGCTACACCTTC. Its protein is CASNRDGYTF.

This chain connects TRBV11-1 to TRBJ2-7; the D is unclear. V lost 3 bases and J lost 1, with 7 bases in between. Germline lookup yields CDR1 SGHAT and CDR2 FQDESV (reference sequence). The CDR3 extends over 13 amino acids. The CDR3 loop is CASSFDSSYEQYV. The CDR3 DNA is TGTGCCAGCAGCTTTGACTCGTCCTACGAGCAGTACGTC.

The genes are TRBV7-2 and TRBJ2-7; D not certain. Germline V gives CDR1 SGHTA, CDR2 FQGNSA. Deletions cut 5 bases from V and 7 bases from J, with 18 bases between. The CDR3 is made up of 14 amino acids. The CDR3 loop reads CASSPNAWAVEQYF. For the CDR3, the DNA is TGTGCCAGCAGCCCCAACGCGTGGGCTGTAGAGCAGTACTTC.

This chain joins TRBV11-2 and TRBJ2-1; D gene unclear. The V end was cut by 1 base, the J end by 8 bases, with 12 bases between. The CDR3 length is 14 residues. The V gene's germline CDR1 is SGHAT and CDR2 FQNNGV. Written as DNA, the CDR3 is TGTGCCAGCAGCTTAGGAATATCTAGTCATGAGCAGTTCTTC. Residues: CASSLGISSHEQFF.

This chain joins TRBV29-1 and TRBJ1-4; weak D call: TRBD1 (5 bases). This CDR3 comprises 13 residues. Germline CDR1 and CDR2: SQVTM and ANQGSEA. V was trimmed by 6 bases and J by 2 bases, leaving 10 bases between them. The CDR3 nucleotides read TGCAGCGTGCAGGGCCGGACTAATGAAAAACTGTTTTTT. Its protein product is CSVQGRTNEKLFF.

V usage is TRBV7-3 and J usage is TRBJ2-6; TRBD2 matches at 7 bases. The ends lost 4 bases at V and 4 bases at J; junction bases unmatched: 10. The germline CDR1 and CDR2 sequences are SGHTA and FQGTGA. The CDR3 consists of 17 residues. Here the CDR3 reads CASSSPNRGVGANVLTF. CDR3 DNA: TGTGCCAGCAGCTCCCCGAATCGGGGGGTAGGGGCCAACGTCCTGACTTTC. The variable domain in full, completed from reference TRBV7-3 and TRBJ2-6, reads GAGVSQTPSNKVTEKGKYVELRCDPISGHTALYWYRQSLGQGPEFLIYFQGTGAADDSGLPNDRFFAVRPEGSVSTLKIQRTERGDSAVYLCASSSPNRGVGANVLTFGAGSRLTVL.

V and J are TRBV2 and TRBJ1-4; weak D call: TRBD1 (6 bases). The CDR3 is 16 residues long. Per the germline V gene, CDR1 is SNHLY and CDR2 is FYNNEI. The V end was cut by 6 bases, the J end by 3 bases, with 17 bases between. CDR3 nucleotides: TGTGCCAGCAGCGCTCTAAACAGGGTGTCTAATGAAAAACTGTTTTTT. Translation gives CASSALNRVSNEKLFF.

This clone has a single count. V usage is TRBV6-5 and J usage is TRBJ2-3; D is unclear. Germline values: CDR1 MNHEY, CDR2 SVGAGI. The CDR3 covers 14 residues. The V end lost 0 bases, the J end lost 1 base, and 5 bases lay between the germline ends. CDR3 bases: TGTGCCAGCAGTTACTCGTCTGGCACAGATACGCAGTATTTT. Its protein product is CASSYSSGTDTQYF.

The V call is TRBV7-2, the J call TRBJ2-4; 11 positions match TRBD2. CDR1 and CDR2 (germline): SGHTA, FQGNSA. The CDR3 has 18 residues. The ends lost 5 bases at V and 1 base at J; junction bases unmatched: 10. The DNA for the CDR3 is TGTGCCAGCAGCATTAGCACTAGCGGGAGCAGGGCCAAAAACATTCAGTACTTC. Translated: CASSISTSGSRAKNIQYF. Full variable domain (remainder filled in from reference TRBV7-2 and TRBJ2-4): GAGVSQSPSNKVTEKGKDVELRCDPISGHTALYWYRQSLGQGLEFLIYFQGNSAPDKSGLPSDRFSAERTGGSVSTLTIQRTQQEDSAVYLCASSISTSGSRAKNIQYFGAGTRLSVL.

The chain couples TRBV29-1 to TRBJ1-2; 7 positions match TRBD1. V was pared by 6 bases and J by 5 bases, with 9 bases of the junction left unmatched. The CDR3 loop spans 13 amino acids. Per the germline V gene, CDR1 is SQVTM and CDR2 is ANQGSEA. CDR3 region: CSVTTDREYGYTF. As DNA, the CDR3 is TGCAGCGTGACCACCGACAGGGAGTATGGCTACACCTTC.

The chain recombines TRBV5-4 with TRBJ2-2; weak D call: TRBD2 (5 bases). This CDR3 spans 16 amino acids. Germline values: CDR1 SGHNT, CDR2 YYREEE (reference sequence). CDR3 sequence (DNA): TGTGGCACCCCCCCTAGCACCCATAAGAACACCGGGGAGCTGTTTTTT. Translation: CGTPPSTHKNTGELFF. The full variable domain, completed using reference TRBV5-4 and TRBJ2-2, is ETGVTQSPTHLIKTRGQQVTLRCSSQSGHNTVSWYQQALGQGPQFIFQYYREEENGRGNFPPRFSGLQFPNYSSELNVNALELDDSALYLCGTPPSTHKNTGELFFGEGSRLTVL.

The rearrangement joins TRBV6-1 to TRBJ2-3, with 8 bases fitting TRBD2. This CDR3 has 14 amino acids. The V gene's germline CDR1 is MNHNS and CDR2 SASEGT. V shed 4 bases and J 4 bases; nucleotides not matched to a gene: 4. The chain's CDR3 is CASSVLAVSDTQYF. The CDR3 bases are TGTGCCAGCAGTGTACTAGCGGTCTCAGATACGCAGTATTTT.

CDR3 sequence (DNA): TGCAGCGGGACACTAGCGGGATGGAAAAATGAGCAGTTCTTC. Amino acid sequence: CSGTLAGWKNEQFF. The chain joins TRBV29-1 to TRBJ2-1, with 10 bases lining up with TRBD2. The CDR3 loop spans 14 amino acids. Trimming cost V 7 bases and J 7 bases; bases outside gene matches: 10. Germline assignment: CDR1 SQVTM and CDR2 ANQGSEA.

The V gene is TRBV6-5, the J gene TRBJ1-2; TRBD1 might be the D (6 bases). This CDR3 has 15 residues. Trimming took 8 bases from V and 8 from J, leaving 24 bases between them. Germline assignment: CDR1 MNHEY and CDR2 SVGAGI. CDR3 DNA: TGTGCCAGCTCCGCTCTAGGACAGAAGGGCATCGGCTACACCTTC. Translation: CASSALGQKGIGYTF.

This sequence joins TRBV6-5 and TRBJ2-3; tentative D call: TRBD2 (7 bases). The CDR3 totals 13 residues. V gave up 7 bases and J gave up 4 bases, with 12 bases separating them. Germline values: CDR1 MNHEY, CDR2 SVGAGI. The CDR3 DNA sequence: TGTGCCAGCACTCTGGGGGGGCCAGATACGCAGTATTTT. Amino acid sequence: CASTLGGPDTQYF.

The gene calls are TRBV6-5 and TRBJ1-5; D is undetermined. Trimming pared 5 bases from V and 4 bases from J, leaving 6 bases between. The CDR3 is 12 residues long. Looked up from germline, CDR1 is MNHEY and CDR2 is SVGAGI. For the CDR3, the DNA is TGTGCCAGCAGTCTTCCTAATCAGCCCCAGCATTTT. It is translated as CASSLPNQPQHF.

The CDR3: CASSLGRTGLGEQYF. CDR3 nucleotide sequence: TGCGCCAGCAGCTTGGGAAGAACAGGGCTTGGCGAGCAGTACTTC. The chain links TRBV5-1 to TRBJ2-7; tentatively, D is TRBD1 (6 bases). In germline, CDR1 is SGHRS, CDR2 YFSETQ. The CDR3 spans 15 residues. Trimming shortened V by 0 bases and J by 6 bases, and 16 bases separated the two germline ends.

V is TRBV7-8 and J is TRBJ2-1, with a weak D call TRBD2 (6 bases). Germline V CDR1 and CDR2: SGHVS, FQNEAQ. V was pared by 1 base and J by 12 bases, with 16 bases between. This CDR3 is 14 amino acids long. CDR3 region: CASSLVNLGGVQFF. CDR3 bases: TGTGCCAGCAGCTTAGTAAATCTGGGAGGCGTGCAGTTCTTC.

CDR3 loop: CASSLSASYGYTF. CDR3 sequence (DNA): TGTGCCAGCAGCTTGTCAGCGAGCTATGGCTACACCTTC. The chain has TRBV5-4 and TRBJ1-2; D not certain. V was shortened by 1 base and J by 4 bases, with 8 bases between the two germline ends. The length of the CDR3 is 13 residues. The germline V gene encodes CDR1 SGHNT and CDR2 YYREEE (reference sequence).

This clone was seen only once. Other DNA sequences in the same sample also yield this CDR3. The chain uses TRBV5-1 and TRBJ2-3; D not certain. The CDR3 extends over 15 amino acids. V lost 0 bases and J 0 bases, leaving 8 bases between the germline ends. Germline V gene lookup returns CDR1 SGHRS and CDR2 YFSETQ. The CDR3 protein is CASSLGGASTDTQYF. CDR3 DNA: TGCGCCAGCAGCTTGGGCGGTGCTAGCACAGATACGCAGTATTTT.

The chain links TRBV30 to TRBJ2-6; possible D gene TRBD2, 6 bases. The ends were cut back, 0 bases at V and 4 bases at J, with 10 bases in the middle. CDR1 GTSNPN and CDR2 SVGIG come from the germline V gene (reference sequence). This CDR3 has 15 residues. The CDR3 here is CAWSVRGRGANVLTF. In nucleotides, the CDR3 is TGTGCCTGGAGTGTAAGAGGGAGGGGGGCCAACGTCCTGACTTTC.